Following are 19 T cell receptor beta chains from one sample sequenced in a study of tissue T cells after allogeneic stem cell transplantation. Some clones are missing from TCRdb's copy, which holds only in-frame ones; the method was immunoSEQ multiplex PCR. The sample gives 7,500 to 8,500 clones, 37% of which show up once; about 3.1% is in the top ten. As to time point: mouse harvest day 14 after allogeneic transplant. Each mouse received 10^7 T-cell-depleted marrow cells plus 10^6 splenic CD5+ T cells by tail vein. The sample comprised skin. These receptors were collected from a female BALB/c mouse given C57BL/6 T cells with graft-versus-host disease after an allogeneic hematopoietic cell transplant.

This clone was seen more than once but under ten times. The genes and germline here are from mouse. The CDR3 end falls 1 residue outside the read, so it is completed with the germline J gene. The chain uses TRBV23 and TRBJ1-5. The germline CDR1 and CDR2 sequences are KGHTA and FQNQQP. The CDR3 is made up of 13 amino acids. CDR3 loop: CSSSQSREQAPLF. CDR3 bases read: TGCTCCAGCAGTCAATCGCGGGAGCAGGCTCCGCTT.

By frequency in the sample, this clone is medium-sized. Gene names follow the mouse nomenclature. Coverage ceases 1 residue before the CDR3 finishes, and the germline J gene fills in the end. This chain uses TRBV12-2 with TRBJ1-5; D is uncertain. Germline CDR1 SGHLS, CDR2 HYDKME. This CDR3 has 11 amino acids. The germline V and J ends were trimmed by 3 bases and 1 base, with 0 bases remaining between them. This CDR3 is CASSNNQAPLF. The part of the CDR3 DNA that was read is TGTGCCAGCTCTAACAACCAGGCTCCGCTT. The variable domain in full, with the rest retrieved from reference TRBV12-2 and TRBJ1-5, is NSGVVQSPRYIIKGKGERSILKCIPISGHLSVAWYQQTQGQELKFFIQHYDKMERDKGNLPSRFSVQQFDDYHSEMNMSALELEDSAVYFCASSNNQAPLFGEGTRLSVL.

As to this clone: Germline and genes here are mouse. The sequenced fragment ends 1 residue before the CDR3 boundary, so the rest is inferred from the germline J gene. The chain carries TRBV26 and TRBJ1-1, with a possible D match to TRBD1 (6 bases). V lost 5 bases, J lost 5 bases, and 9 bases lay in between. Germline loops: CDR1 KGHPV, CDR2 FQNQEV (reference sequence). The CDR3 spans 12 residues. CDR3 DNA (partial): TGTGCCAGCAGTTCACAGGGAACAGAAGTCTTC. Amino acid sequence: CASSSQGTEVF. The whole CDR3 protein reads CASSSQGTEVFF.

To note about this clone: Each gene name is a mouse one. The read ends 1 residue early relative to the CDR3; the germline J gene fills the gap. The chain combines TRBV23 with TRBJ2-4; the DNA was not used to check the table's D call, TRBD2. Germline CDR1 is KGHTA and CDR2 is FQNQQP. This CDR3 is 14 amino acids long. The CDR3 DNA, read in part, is TGCTCCAGCAGTCAATCGAGACTCCAAAACACCTTGTAC. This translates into CSSSQSRLQNTLY. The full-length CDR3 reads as CSSSQSRLQNTLYF.

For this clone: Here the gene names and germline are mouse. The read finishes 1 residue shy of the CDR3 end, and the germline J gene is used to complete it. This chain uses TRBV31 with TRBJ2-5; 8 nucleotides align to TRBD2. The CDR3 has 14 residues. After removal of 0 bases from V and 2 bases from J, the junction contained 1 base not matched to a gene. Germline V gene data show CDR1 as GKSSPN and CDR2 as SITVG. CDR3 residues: CAWSLGGRQDTQYF. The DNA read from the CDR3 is TGTGCCTGGAGTCTGGGGGGGCGCCAAGACACCCAGTAC. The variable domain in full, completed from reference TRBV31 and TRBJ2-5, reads AQTIHQWPVAEIKAVGSPLSLGCTIKGKSSPNLYWYWQATGGTLQQLFYSITVGQVESVVQLNLSASRPKDDQFILSTEKLLLSHSGFYLCAWSLGGRQDTQYFGPGTRLLVL.

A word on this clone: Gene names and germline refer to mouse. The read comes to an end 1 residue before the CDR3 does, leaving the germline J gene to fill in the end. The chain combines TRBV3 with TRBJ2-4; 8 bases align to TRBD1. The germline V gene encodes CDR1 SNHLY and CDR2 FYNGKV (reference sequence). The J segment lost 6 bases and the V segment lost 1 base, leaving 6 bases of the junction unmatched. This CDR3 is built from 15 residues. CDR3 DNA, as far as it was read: TGTGCCAGCAGCTTAGGGCAGGGGGCGGGGAACACCTTGTAC. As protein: CASSLGQGAGNTLY. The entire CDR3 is CASSLGQGAGNTLYF.

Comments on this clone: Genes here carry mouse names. Incomplete CDR3 DNA: TGTGCCAGCAGTCTGAGGAACTCCGACTACACC. Its protein is CASSLRNSDYT. The entire CDR3 is CASSLRNSDYTF. The V gene is TRBV26, the J gene TRBJ1-2, with D uncertain. The read falls 1 residue short of the CDR3 end, and the missing part is taken from the germline J gene. This CDR3 has 12 residues. The ends were cut back, 2 bases at V and 2 bases at J, with 3 bases in the middle. Germline V gene data show CDR1 as KGHPV and CDR2 as FQNQEV (reference sequence).

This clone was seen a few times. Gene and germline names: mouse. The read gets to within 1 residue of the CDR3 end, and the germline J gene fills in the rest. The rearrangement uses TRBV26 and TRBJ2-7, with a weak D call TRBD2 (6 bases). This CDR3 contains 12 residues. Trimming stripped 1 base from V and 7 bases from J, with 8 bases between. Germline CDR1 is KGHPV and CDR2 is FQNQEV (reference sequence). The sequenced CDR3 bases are TGTGCCAGCAGTCTGTGGGGGGAGGAACAGTAC. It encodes CASSLWGEEQY. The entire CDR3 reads CASSLWGEEQYF.

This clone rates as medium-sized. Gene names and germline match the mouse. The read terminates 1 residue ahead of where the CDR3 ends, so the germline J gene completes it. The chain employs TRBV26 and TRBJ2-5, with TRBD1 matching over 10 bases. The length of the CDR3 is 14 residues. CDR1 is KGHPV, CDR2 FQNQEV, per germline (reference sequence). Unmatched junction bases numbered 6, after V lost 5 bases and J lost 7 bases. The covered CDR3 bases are TGTGCCAGCAGTTTGGGACAGGGGATGAACACCCAGTAC. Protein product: CASSLGQGMNTQY. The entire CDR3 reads CASSLGQGMNTQYF.

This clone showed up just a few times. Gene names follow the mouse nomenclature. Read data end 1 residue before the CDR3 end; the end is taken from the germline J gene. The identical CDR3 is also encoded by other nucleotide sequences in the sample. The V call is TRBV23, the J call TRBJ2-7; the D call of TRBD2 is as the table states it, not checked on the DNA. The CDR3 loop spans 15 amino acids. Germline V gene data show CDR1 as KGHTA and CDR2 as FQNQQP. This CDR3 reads CSSSQTGGSSYEQYF. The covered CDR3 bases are TGCTCCAGCAGTCAAACTGGGGGGAGCTCCTATGAACAGTAC.

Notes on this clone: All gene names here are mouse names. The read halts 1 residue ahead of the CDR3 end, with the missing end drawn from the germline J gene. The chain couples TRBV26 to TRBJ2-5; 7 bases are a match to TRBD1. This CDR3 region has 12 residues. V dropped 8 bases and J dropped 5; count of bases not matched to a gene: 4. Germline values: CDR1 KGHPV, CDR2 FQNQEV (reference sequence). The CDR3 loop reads CASRDRGDTQYF. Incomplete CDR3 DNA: TGTGCCAGCCGGGACAGAGGAGACACCCAGTAC.

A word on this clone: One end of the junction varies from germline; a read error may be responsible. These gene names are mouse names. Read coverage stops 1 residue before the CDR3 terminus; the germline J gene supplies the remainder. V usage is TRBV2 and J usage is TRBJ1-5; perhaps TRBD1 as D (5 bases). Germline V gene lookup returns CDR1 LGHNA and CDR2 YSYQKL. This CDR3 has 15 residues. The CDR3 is CPSSQETGPNQAPLF. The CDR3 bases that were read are TGTCCCAGCAGCCAAGAAACAGGCCCCAACCAGGCTCCGCTT.

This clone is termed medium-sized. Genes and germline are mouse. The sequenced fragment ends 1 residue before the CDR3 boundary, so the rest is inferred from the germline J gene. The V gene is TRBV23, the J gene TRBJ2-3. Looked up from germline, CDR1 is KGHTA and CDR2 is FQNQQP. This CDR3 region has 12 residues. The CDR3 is CSSSRSAETLYF. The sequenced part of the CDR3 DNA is TGCTCCAGCAGTCGGAGTGCAGAAACGCTGTAT.

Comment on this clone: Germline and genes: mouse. CDR3 DNA (partial): TGTGCCAGCAGTCCCCCGGGACTGGGGGGTTATGAACAGTAC. The encoded protein is CASSPPGLGGYEQY. The entire CDR3 protein is CASSPPGLGGYEQYF. The V and J genes are TRBV13-1 and TRBJ2-7; 12 positions agree with TRBD2. The sequence runs out 1 residue before the end of the CDR3; the remainder is reconstructed from the germline J gene. J was trimmed by 4 bases and V by 4 bases; bases with no gene match: 6. This CDR3 contains 15 residues. Germline V CDR1 and CDR2: NSHNY, SYGAGN.

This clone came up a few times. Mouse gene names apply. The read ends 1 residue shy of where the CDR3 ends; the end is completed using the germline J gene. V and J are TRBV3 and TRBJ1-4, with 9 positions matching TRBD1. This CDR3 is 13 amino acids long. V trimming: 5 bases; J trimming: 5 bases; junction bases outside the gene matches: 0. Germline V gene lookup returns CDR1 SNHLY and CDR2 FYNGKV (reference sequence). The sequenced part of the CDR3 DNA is TGTGCCAGCAGCGGGACAGGGAACGAAAGATTATTT. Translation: CASSGTGNERLF. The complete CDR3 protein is CASSGTGNERLFF.

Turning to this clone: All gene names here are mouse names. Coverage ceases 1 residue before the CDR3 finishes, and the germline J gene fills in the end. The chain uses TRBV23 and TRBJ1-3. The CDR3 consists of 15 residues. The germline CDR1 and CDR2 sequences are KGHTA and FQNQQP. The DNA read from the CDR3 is TGCTCCAGCAGTCAATCGCCCGATTCTGGAAATACGCTCTAT. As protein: CSSSQSPDSGNTLY. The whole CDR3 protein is CSSSQSPDSGNTLYF.

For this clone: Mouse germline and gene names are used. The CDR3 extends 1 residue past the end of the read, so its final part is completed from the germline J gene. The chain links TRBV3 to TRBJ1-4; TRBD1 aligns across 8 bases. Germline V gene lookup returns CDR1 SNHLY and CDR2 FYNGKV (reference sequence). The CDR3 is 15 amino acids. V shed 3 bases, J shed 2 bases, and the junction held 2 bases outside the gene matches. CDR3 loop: CASSLNRGSNERLFF. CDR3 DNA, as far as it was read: TGTGCCAGCAGCTTGAACAGGGGGTCCAACGAAAGATTATTT.

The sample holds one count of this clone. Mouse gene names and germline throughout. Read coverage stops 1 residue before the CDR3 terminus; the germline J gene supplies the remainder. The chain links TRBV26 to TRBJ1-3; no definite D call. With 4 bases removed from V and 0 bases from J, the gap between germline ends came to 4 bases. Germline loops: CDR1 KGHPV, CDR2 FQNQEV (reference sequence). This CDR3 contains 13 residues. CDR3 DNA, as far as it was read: TGTGCCAGCAGTCCGGATTCTGGAAATACGCTCTAT. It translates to CASSPDSGNTLY. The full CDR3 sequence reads CASSPDSGNTLYF.

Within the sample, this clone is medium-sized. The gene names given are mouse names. The CDR3 reads CASSPDAQNTLYF. CDR3 bases read: TGTGCCAGCAGCCCGGACGCTCAAAACACCTTGTAC. This rearrangement joins TRBV26 to TRBJ2-4; the D is unclear. The read ends 1 residue shy of where the CDR3 ends; the end is completed using the germline J gene. Between the trimmed V and J ends, which lost 6 bases and 2 bases, there was a span of 9 bases. Germline-derived CDR1 and CDR2 are KGHPV and FQNQEV (reference sequence). The CDR3 spans 13 residues.